A single sample gave rise to the 8 T cell receptor beta chains below, sequenced in a study of T cells in Graves' hyperthyroidism and ophthalmopathy (dated by TCRdb to the late 2010s). The receptor library was made with multiplex PCR. The instrument was an Illumina HiSeq 2000. Amplification of TCR beta CDR3 regions was carried out from RNA transcripts. The first round of RT-PCR for the TCR CDR3 was performed with the HTBI primer set and the Qiagen OneStep RT-PCR kit. TCRdb reanalyzed the raw reads on its own, using fastp at Q25 for trimming and MiXCR for clone calling, and kept in-frame beta chains. Records with the same CDR3 protein are collapsed into one entry carrying the most frequent genes and DNA. The sample table shows roughly 160,000 distinct CDR3 sequences, and about 9% are seen once. Around 21% of the sample rests with the top ten. The sequencing input was blood. These receptor sequences come from a woman aged 18 to 35 with Graves' hyperthyroidism that later progressed to Graves' ophthalmopathy.

There are many counts of this clonotype. The chain recombines TRBV7-8 with TRBJ1-6; D is undetermined. This CDR3 contains 17 residues. V lost 4 bases and J lost 0, with 13 bases in between. Germline CDR1 is SGHVS and CDR2 is FQNEAQ. The CDR3, as DNA: TGTGCCAGCAGCTCCGGCCTTGTGAGCTCCTATAATTCACCCCTCCACTTT. Protein product: CASSSGLVSSYNSPLHF.

This clonotype was counted a few times. The chain has TRBV12-3 or TRBV12-4 and TRBJ2-7; D not certain. V lost 3 bases, J lost 4 bases, and 13 bases lay in between. CDR3 length: 14 residues. CDR3 nucleotide sequence: TGTGCCAGCAGTTTTGGCTCAACGCTTTACGAGCAGTACTTC. It encodes CASSFGSTLYEQYF.

This clonotype was detected a few times. The junction departs from germline at one end; a sequencing error may be responsible. The V gene is TRBV30, the J gene TRBJ1-1; 7 bases align to TRBD1. CDR1 and CDR2 from the germline V gene are GTSNPN and SVGIG (reference sequence). CDR3 size: 16 residues. CDR3 DNA: TGTGCCTGGACTCCCTTTACGACAGGGACGAACCCTGAAGCTTTCTTT. Amino acid sequence: CAWTPFTTGTNPEAFF. Variable domain in full (rest from reference TRBV30 and TRBJ1-1): SQTIHQWPATLVQPVGSPLSLECTVEGTSNPNLYWYRQAAGRGLQLLFYSVGIGQISSEVPQNLSASRPQDRQFILSSKKLLLSDSGFYLCAWTPFTTGTNPEAFFGQGTRLTVV.

The table lists this clonotype with many counts. V gene TRBV20-1 combines with J gene TRBJ1-1, with D perhaps TRBD1 (5 bases). Germline V gene sequence: CDR1 DFQATT, CDR2 SNEGSKA (reference sequence). Trimming removed 3 bases at V and 1 base at J, with 9 bases between. The length of the CDR3 is 13 residues. The CDR3 DNA follows: TGCAGTGCTAGTCCGACAGCGAACACTGAAGCTTTCTTT. This gives the protein CSASPTANTEAFF.

This clonotype has ten or more counts. The chain recombines TRBV3-1 with TRBJ2-1; possibly TRBD1 for D (5 bases). V was cut by 2 bases and J by 7 bases, with 9 bases left in between. This CDR3 has 13 residues. The germline V gene has CDR1 LGHDT and CDR2 YNNKEL (reference sequence). The CDR3 DNA is TGTGCCAGCAGCCAATACAGGACAAATGAGCAGTTCTTC. Translated: CASSQYRTNEQFF.

This clonotype was counted many times. This sequence joins TRBV7-8 and TRBJ2-2; D gene uncertain. With 1 base removed from V and 7 bases from J, the gap between germline ends came to 10 bases. The CDR3 contains 14 residues. The germline gives CDR1 SGHVS, CDR2 FQNEAQ. This chain's CDR3 is CASSLVQEYGELFF. As DNA, the CDR3 is TGTGCCAGCAGCTTAGTGCAGGAATACGGGGAGCTGTTTTTT.

This clonotype has at least ten counts. The genes are TRBV5-1 and TRBJ1-1, with no clear D. This CDR3 is 14 amino acids long. Germline CDR1 reads SGHRS; CDR2 reads YFSETQ. Trimming removed 6 bases from V and 0 bases from J, with 12 bases in between. Here the CDR3 reads CASNLGGMNTEAFF. As DNA, the CDR3 is TGCGCCAGCAATTTGGGAGGCATGAACACTGAAGCTTTCTTT. The entire variable domain, with the rest obtained from reference TRBV5-1 and TRBJ1-1, is as follows: KAGVTQTPRYLIKTRGQQVTLSCSPISGHRSVSWYQQTPGQGLQFLFEYFSETQRNKGNFPGRFSGRQFSNSRSEMNVSTLELGDSALYLCASNLGGMNTEAFFGQGTRLTVV.

This clonotype was picked up many times. V gene TRBV28 combines with J gene TRBJ2-2; 8 bases fit TRBD1. The CDR3 covers 16 residues. Unmatched junction bases numbered 5, after V lost 2 bases and J lost 3 bases. CDR1 is MDHEN, CDR2 SYDVKM, per germline. The DNA for the CDR3 is TGTGCCAGCAGTTTAGGGACAGGTTCTTACACCGGGGAGCTGTTTTTT. It encodes CASSLGTGSYTGELFF.